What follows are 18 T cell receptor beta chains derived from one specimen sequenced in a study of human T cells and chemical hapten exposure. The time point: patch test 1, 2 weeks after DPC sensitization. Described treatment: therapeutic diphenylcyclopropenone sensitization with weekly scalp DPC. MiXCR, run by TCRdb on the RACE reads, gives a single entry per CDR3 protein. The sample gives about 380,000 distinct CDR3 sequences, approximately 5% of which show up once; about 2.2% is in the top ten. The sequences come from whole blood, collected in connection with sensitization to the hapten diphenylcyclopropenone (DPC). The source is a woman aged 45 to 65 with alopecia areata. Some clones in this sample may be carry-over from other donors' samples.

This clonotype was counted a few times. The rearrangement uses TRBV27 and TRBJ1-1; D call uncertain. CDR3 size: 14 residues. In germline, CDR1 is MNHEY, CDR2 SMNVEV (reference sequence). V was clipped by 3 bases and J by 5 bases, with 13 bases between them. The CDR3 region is CASSFGLGNTEAFF. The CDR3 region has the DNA TGTGCCAGCAGTTTTGGGCTCGGGAATACTGAAGCTTTCTTT.

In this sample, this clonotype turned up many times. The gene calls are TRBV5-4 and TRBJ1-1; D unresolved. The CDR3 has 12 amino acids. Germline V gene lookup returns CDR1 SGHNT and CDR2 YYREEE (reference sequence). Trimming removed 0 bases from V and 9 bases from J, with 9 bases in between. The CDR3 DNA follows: TGTGCCAGCAGCTTGGACAGAGCTCAAGCTTTCTTT. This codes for CASSLDRAQAFF.

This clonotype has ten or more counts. The CDR3 sequence is CASSQSTGEKLFF. The CDR3 DNA is TGTGCCAGCAGCCAATCGACCGGGGAAAAACTGTTTTTT. V and J are TRBV4-2 and TRBJ1-4, with no clear D. CDR3 length: 13 residues. Trimming removed 2 bases at V and 8 bases at J, with 9 bases between. The V gene's germline CDR1 is LGHNA and CDR2 YNFKEQ.

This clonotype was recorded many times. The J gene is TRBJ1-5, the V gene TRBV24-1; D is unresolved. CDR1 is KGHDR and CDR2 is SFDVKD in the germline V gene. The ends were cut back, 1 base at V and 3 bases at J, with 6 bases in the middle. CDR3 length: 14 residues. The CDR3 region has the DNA TGTGCCACCAGTGATTTAGGCCCCAATCAGCCCCAGCATTTT. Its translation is CATSDLGPNQPQHF.

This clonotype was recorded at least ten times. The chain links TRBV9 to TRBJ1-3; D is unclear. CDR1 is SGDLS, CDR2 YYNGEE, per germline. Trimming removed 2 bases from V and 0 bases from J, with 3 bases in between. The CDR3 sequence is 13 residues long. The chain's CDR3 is CASSVRSGNTIYF. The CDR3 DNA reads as TGTGCCAGCAGCGTCCGCTCTGGAAACACCATATATTTT.

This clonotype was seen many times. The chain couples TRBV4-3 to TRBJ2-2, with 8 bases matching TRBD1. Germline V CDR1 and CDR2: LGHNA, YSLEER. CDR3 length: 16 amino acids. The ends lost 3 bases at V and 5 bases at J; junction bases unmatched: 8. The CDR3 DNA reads TGCGCCAGCAGCCAGGGTCGGACAGGGTTGACCGGGGAGCTGTTTTTT. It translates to CASSQGRTGLTGELFF.

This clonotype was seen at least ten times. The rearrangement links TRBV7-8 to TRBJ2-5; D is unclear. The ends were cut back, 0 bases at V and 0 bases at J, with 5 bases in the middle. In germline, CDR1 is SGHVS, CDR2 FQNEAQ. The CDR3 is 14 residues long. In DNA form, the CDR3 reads TGTGCCAGCAGCTTAGCAGAGTACCAAGAGACCCAGTACTTC. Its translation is CASSLAEYQETQYF.

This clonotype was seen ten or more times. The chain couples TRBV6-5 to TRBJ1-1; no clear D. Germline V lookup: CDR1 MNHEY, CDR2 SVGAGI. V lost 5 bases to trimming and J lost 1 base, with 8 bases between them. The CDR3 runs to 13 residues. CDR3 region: CASSHRGNTEAFF. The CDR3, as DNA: TGTGCCAGCAGTCACCGGGGGAACACTGAAGCTTTCTTT.

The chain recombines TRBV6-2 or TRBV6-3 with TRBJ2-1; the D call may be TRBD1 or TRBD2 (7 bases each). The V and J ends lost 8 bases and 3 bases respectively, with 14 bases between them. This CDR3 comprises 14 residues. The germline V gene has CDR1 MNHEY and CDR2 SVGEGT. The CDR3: CASGEGQNYNEQFF. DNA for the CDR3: TGTGCCAGCGGGGAGGGACAGAACTACAATGAGCAGTTCTTC.

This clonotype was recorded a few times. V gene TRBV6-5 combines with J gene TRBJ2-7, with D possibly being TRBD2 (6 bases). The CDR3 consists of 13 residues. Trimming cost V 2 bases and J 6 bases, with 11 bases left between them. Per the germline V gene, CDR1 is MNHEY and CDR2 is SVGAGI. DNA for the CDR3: TGTGCCAGCAGTTACCAGCGGGCTCTCGAGCAGTACTTC. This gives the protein CASSYQRALEQYF.

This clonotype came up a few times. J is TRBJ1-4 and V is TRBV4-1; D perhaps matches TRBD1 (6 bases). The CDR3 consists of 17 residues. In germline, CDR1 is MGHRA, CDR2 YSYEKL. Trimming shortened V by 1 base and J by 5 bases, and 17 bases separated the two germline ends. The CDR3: CASSQVPQDRRNEKLFF. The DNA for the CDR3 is TGCGCCAGCAGCCAAGTTCCCCAGGACAGACGGAATGAAAAACTGTTTTTT.

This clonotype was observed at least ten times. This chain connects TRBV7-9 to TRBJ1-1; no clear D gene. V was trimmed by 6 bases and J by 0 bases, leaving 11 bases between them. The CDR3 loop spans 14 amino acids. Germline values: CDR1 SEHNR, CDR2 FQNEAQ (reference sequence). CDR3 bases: TGTGCCAGCAGTCCAGCAGGATTGAACACTGAAGCTTTCTTT. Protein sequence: CASSPAGLNTEAFF. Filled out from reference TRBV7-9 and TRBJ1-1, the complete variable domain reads DTGVSQNPRHKITKRGQNVTFRCDPISEHNRLYWYRQTLGQGPEFLTYFQNEAQLEKSRLLSDRFSAERPKGSFSTLEIQRTEQGDSAMYLCASSPAGLNTEAFFGQGTRLTVV.

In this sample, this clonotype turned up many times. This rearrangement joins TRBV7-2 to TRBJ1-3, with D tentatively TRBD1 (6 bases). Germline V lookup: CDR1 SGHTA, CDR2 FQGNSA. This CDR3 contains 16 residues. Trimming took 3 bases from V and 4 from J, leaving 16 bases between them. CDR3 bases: TGTGCCAGCAGCTTCAGGGGCGCACCGGTGGGAAACACCATATATTTT. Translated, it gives CASSFRGAPVGNTIYF.

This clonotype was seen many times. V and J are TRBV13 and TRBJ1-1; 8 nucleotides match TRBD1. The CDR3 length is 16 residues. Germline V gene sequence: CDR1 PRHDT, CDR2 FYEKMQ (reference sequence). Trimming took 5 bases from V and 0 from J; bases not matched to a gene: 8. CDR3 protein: CASSIQGGPVNTEAFF. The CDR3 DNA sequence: TGTGCCAGCAGCATACAGGGGGGACCGGTGAACACTGAAGCTTTCTTT. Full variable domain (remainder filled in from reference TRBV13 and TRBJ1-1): AAGVIQSPRHLIKEKRETATLKCYPIPRHDTVYWYQQGPGQDPQFLISFYEKMQSDKGSIPDRFSAQQFSDYHSELNMSSLELGDSALYFCASSIQGGPVNTEAFFGQGTRLTVV.

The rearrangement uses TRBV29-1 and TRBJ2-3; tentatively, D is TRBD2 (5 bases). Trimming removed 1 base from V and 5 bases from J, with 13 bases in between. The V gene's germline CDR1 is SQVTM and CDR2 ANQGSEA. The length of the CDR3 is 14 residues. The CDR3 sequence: CSVEVRGSGDTQYF. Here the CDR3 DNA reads TGCAGCGTTGAAGTACGGGGAAGTGGAGATACGCAGTATTTT.

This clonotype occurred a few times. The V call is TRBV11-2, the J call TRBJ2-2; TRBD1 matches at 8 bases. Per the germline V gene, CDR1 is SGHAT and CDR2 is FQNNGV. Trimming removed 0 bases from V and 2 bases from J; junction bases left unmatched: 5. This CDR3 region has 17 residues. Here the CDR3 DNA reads TGTGCCAGCAGCTTAGACCCAGGACAGGGCAACACCGGGGAGCTGTTTTTT. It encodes CASSLDPGQGNTGELFF. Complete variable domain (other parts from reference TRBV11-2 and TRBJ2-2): EAGVAQSPRYKIIEKRQSVAFWCNPISGHATLYWYQQILGQGPKLLIQFQNNGVVDDSQLPKDRFSAERLKGVDSTLKIQPAKLEDSAVYLCASSLDPGQGNTGELFFGEGSRLTVL.

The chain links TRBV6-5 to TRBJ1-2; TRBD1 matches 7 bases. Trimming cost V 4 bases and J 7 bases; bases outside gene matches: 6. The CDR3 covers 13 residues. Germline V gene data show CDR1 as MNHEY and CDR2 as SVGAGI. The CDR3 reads CASSSMTGSGYTF. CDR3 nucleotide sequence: TGTGCCAGCAGTTCCATGACAGGGTCTGGCTACACCTTC.

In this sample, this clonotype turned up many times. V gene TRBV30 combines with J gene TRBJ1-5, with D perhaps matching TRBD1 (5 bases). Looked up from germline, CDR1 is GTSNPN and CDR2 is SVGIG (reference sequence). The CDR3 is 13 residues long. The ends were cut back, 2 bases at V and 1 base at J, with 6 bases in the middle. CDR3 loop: CAWSTGSNQPQHF. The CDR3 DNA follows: TGTGCCTGGAGTACAGGAAGCAATCAGCCCCAGCATTTT. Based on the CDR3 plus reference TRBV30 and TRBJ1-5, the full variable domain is SQTIHQWPATLVQPVGSPLSLECTVEGTSNPNLYWYRQAAGRGLQLLFYSVGIGQISSEVPQNLSASRPQDRQFILSSKKLLLSDSGFYLCAWSTGSNQPQHFGDGTRLSIL.